What follows describes a single T cell receptor beta chain. Antigen specificity is unknown. TCRdb's table, derived via immunoSEQ multiplex PCR, lists solely in-frame clones and lacks some. The sample includes around 2,000,000 clones, 85% to 95% of them seen just once. The sample comes from a study of shared clonotypes between healthy human individuals. Study observations and caveats: Sharing of clonotypes among donors was expected to vary with sequencing depth. With few donors, the genetic and exposure-history diversity represented was limited.

CDR1 is SGHTS and CDR2 is YDEGEE in the germline V gene. The V segment lost 6 bases and the J segment 4 bases; nucleotides outside the gene matches: 11. This CDR3 comprises 16 residues. Selected positively for CCR7 and CD45RO-negative, naive CD8 cells excluded terminally differentiated effector memory CD45RA+ cells. The material sequenced was naive CD8+ T cells sorted from blood. The rearrangement links TRBV5-8 to TRBJ2-3; TRBD2 aligns across 10 bases. This sequence originates from a man between 18 and 29 years old in good health. The CDR3 here is CASTSLAGEAADTQYF. The CDR3 DNA sequence: TGTGCCAGCACGTCCCTAGCGGGAGAAGCGGCAGATACGCAGTATTTT.